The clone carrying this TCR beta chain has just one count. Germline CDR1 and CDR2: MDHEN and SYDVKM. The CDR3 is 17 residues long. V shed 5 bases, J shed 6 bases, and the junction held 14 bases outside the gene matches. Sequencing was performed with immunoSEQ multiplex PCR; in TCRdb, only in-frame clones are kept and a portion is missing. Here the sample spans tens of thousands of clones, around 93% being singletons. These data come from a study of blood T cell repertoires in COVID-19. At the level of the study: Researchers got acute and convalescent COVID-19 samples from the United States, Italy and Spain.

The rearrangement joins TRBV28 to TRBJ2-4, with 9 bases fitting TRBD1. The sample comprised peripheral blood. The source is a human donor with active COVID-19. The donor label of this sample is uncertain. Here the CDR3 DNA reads TGTGCCAGCAGTCTCCTGACCGGGACAGGGTACGGAAACATTCAGTACTTC. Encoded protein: CASSLLTGTGYGNIQYF.